This is a list of T cell receptor beta chains from one sample in a study of cytomegalovirus exposure and HLA in healthy donors. The method was immunoSEQ multiplex PCR; TCRdb's version includes in-frame clones alone and lacks a portion of them. The sample consists of about 57,000 clones, 70% to 85% of them appearing once. Sequences were obtained from PBMCs. The receptors stem from a woman in her twenties or thirties in good health and CMV-seronegative. The CDR3 runs from the conserved cysteine through the conserved F or W. A D gene is named only where the DNA matches it firmly. Some rows mark clone size as missing; the rest say once, few, many or name a class of expanded clone.

once	TRBD2	TRBV7-3	TRBJ2-3	CASSLAGGPVDTQYF	TGTGCCAGCAGCTTAGCGGGAGGGCCAGTAGATACGCAGTATTTT
few	-	TRBV9	TRBJ2-3	CASSPQVTDTQYF	TGTGCCAGCAGCCCCCAGGTGACAGATACGCAGTATTTT
-	-	TRBV4-1	TRBJ2-2	CASSPTTGLNPGELFF	TGCGCCAGCAGCCCAACCACAGGGCTAAACCCCGGGGAGCTGTTTTTT
-	-	TRBV11-2	TRBJ1-3	CASSSDSYSGNTIYF	TGTGCCAGCAGCTCCGACAGCTACTCTGGAAACACCATATATTTT
-	TRBD1	TRBV18	TRBJ1-1	CASSPGQGTAEAFF	TGTGCCAGCTCTCCGGGACAGGGAACGGCTGAAGCTTTCTTT
-	-	TRBV4-1	TRBJ2-1	CASSQVIGVSEQFF	TGCGCCAGCAGCCAAGTAATAGGGGTGAGTGAGCAGTTCTTC
few	-	TRBV25-1	TRBJ1-4	CASRGEEKLFF	TGTGCCAGTAGAGGAGAAGAAAAACTGTTTTTT
-	TRBD1	TRBV11-2	TRBJ2-7	CASSYGQGTYEQYF	TGTGCCAGCAGCTACGGACAGGGGACCTACGAGCAGTACTTC
-	-	TRBV27	TRBJ2-1	CASSLYRSYNEQFF	TGTGCCAGCAGTTTATATAGGAGCTACAATGAGCAGTTCTTC
few	TRBD1	TRBV10-3	TRBJ1-1	CAISEKTGGNTEAFF	TGTGCCATCAGTGAGAAGACAGGGGGCAACACTGAAGCTTTCTTT
-	TRBD1	TRBV27	TRBJ2-7	CASSRRTGGEQYF	TGTGCCAGCAGTCGACGGACAGGGGGCGAGCAGTACTTC
few	-	TRBV5-8	TRBJ2-3	CASSAPEAGTDTQYF	TGTGCCAGCAGCGCCCCGGAGGCGGGCACAGATACGCAGTATTTT
-	-	TRBV7-2	TRBJ1-3	CASSLAGGGGNTIYF	TGTGCCAGCAGCTTAGCGGGCGGAGGTGGAAACACCATATATTTT
few	TRBD2	TRBV27	TRBJ2-5	CASSFFGGAEETQYF	TGTGCCAGCAGTTTCTTCGGGGGGGCTGAAGAGACCCAGTACTTC
few	-	TRBV20-1	TRBJ2-1	CSASNNEQFF	TGCAGTGCTAGTAACAATGAGCAGTTCTTC
-	TRBD1	TRBV30	TRBJ1-2	CAWSTLDRGHGYTF	TGTGCCTGGAGTACTTTAGACAGGGGCCATGGCTACACCTTC
-	TRBD1	TRBV5-1	TRBJ1-1	CASSSGQGGEAFF	TGCGCCAGCAGCTCAGGACAGGGAGGTGAAGCTTTCTTT
-	-	TRBV7-2	TRBJ1-4	CASSSGTTNEKLFF	TGTGCCAGCAGCTCAGGGACAACTAATGAAAAACTGTTTTTT
-	-	TRBV30	TRBJ1-1	CAWSPVHLEAFF	TGTGCCTGGAGTCCAGTCCATCTTGAAGCTTTCTTT
-	-	TRBV7-2	TRBJ2-7	CASSTKISYEQYF	TGTGCCAGCAGCACAAAAATCTCCTACGAGCAGTACTTC
few	TRBD2	TRBV5-4	TRBJ2-1	CASRVSGGGYNEQFF	TGTGCCAGCAGGGTCAGCGGGGGGGGATACAATGAGCAGTTCTTC
-	-	TRBV6-1	TRBJ1-1	CASSEAFKGGTEAFF	TGTGCCAGCAGTGAAGCGTTCAAGGGGGGGACTGAAGCTTTCTTT
-	TRBD1	TRBV5-1	TRBJ2-1	CASSLARQGGNEQFF	TGCGCCAGCAGCTTGGCGCGACAGGGGGGGAATGAGCAGTTCTTC
-	TRBD1	TRBV15	TRBJ1-5	CATSRRRDRGSNQPQHF	TGTGCCACCAGCAGACGCAGGGACAGGGGAAGCAATCAGCCCCAGCATTTT
-	-	TRBV7-9	TRBJ1-2	CASSLAQLGYTF	TGTGCCAGCAGCTTAGCACAGCTTGGCTACACCTTC
-	-	TRBV30	TRBJ2-1	CAWTDGGPSYNEQFF	TGTGCCTGGACCGACGGGGGGCCCTCCTACAATGAGCAGTTCTTC
-	-	TRBV5-1	TRBJ1-4	CASSSNPDSATNEKLFF	TGCGCCAGCAGCTCGAACCCTGACAGCGCAACTAATGAAAAACTGTTTTTT
-	TRBD1	TRBV2	TRBJ1-2	CASSVGQAVPGYTF	TGTGCCAGCAGCGTAGGACAGGCGGTCCCTGGCTACACCTTC
-	TRBD1	TRBV10-1	TRBJ1-2	CASSPDRAGVYTF	TGCGCCAGCAGCCCCGACAGGGCGGGTGTCTACACCTTC
once	-	TRBV27	TRBJ1-5	CASSLLVGGAINQPQHF	TGTGCCAGCAGTTTGTTAGTTGGGGGCGCGATCAATCAGCCCCAGCATTTT
-	TRBD1	TRBV5-1	TRBJ2-7	CASSAIHRGYEQYF	TGCGCCAGCAGCGCAATTCACAGGGGTTACGAGCAGTACTTC
-	-	TRBV19	TRBJ1-5	CASSGWEGQPQHF	TGTGCCAGTAGCGGGTGGGAGGGTCAGCCCCAGCATTTT
-	TRBD1	TRBV15	TRBJ2-3	CATSRQTGRRTDTQYF	TGTGCCACCAGCCGCCAGACAGGGAGACGCACAGATACGCAGTATTTT
-	-	TRBV5-6	TRBJ2-3	CASSLGRSTDTQYF	TGTGCCAGCAGCTTGGGTCGTAGCACAGATACGCAGTATTTT
-	-	TRBV7-9	TRBJ1-2	CASSLTPAVGYTF	TGTGCCAGCAGCTTAACCCCAGCGGTCGGGTACACCTTC
-	-	TRBV25-1	TRBJ2-5	CATTGRGQETQYF	TGTGCCACCACAGGGAGGGGACAAGAGACCCAGTACTTC
-	-	TRBV4-3	TRBJ2-7	CASSQDYRGGNYEQYF	TGCGCCAGCAGCCAAGATTACCGAGGGGGAAACTACGAGCAGTACTTC
-	-	TRBV7-9	TRBJ2-6	CASSLGWGAGANVLTF	TGTGCCAGCAGCTTGGGATGGGGGGCTGGGGCCAACGTCCTGACTTTC
-	TRBD1	TRBV11-2	TRBJ1-2	CASSSDRGYGYTF	TGTGCCAGCAGCTCCGACAGGGGCTATGGCTACACCTTC
-	-	TRBV7-8	TRBJ1-4	CATSLGVREKLFF	TGTGCCACCTCACTCGGAGTTAGGGAAAAACTGTTTTTT
-	-	TRBV28	TRBJ2-5	CASSLITVGGETQYF	TGTGCCAGCAGTTTAATTACCGTGGGCGGGGAGACCCAGTACTTC
-	TRBD2	TRBV19	TRBJ2-1	CASSIGAGGPVEQFF	TGTGCCAGTAGTATAGGTGCGGGAGGGCCGGTTGAGCAGTTCTTC
-	-	TRBV6-5	TRBJ1-2	CASSPLAGGYTF	TGTGCCAGCAGCCCCCTTGCAGGTGGCTACACCTTC
-	-	TRBV6-5	TRBJ1-5	CASSYGYGVNQPQHF	TGTGCCAGCAGTTACGGATACGGGGTCAATCAGCCCCAGCATTTT
-	-	TRBV11-2	TRBJ2-1	CASSYTGVNNEQFF	TGTGCCAGCAGCTATACGGGGGTCAACAATGAGCAGTTCTTC